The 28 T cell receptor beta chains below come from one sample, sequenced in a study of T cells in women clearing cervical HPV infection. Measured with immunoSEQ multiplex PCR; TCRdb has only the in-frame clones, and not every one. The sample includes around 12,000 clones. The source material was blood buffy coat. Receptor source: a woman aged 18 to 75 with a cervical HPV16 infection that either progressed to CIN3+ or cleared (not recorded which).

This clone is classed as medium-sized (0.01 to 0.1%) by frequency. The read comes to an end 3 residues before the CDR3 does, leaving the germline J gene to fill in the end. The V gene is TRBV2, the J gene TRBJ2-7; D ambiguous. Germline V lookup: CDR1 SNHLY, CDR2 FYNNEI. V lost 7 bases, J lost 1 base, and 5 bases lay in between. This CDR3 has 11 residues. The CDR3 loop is CASTRSYEQYF. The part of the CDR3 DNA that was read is TGTGCCAGCACAAGGTCCTACGAG.

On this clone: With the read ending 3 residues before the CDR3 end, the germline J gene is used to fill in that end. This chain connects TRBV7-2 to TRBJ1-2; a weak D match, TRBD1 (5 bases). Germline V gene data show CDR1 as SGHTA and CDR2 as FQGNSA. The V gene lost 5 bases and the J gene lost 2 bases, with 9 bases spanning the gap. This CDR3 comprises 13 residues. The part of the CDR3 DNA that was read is TGTGCCAGCAGCCGCGGGGGAAACTATGGC. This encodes CASSRGGNYG. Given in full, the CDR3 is CASSRGGNYGYTF.

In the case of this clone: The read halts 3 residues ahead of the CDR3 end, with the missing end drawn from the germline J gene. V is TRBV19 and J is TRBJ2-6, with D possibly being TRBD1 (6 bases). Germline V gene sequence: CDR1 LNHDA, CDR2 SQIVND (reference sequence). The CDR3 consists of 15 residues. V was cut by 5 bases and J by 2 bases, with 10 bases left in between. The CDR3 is CASSPRTAGANVLTF. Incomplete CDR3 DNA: TGTGCCAGTAGTCCCCGGACAGCTGGGGCCAACGTC.

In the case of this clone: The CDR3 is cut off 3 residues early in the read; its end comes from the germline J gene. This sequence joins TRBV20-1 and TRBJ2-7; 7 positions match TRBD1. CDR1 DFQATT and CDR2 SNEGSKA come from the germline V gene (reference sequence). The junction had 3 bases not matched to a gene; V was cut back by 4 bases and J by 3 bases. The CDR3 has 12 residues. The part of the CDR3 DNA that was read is TGCAGTGCTAAGGGACAGAACTACGAG. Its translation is CSAKGQNYE. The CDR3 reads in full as CSAKGQNYEQYF.

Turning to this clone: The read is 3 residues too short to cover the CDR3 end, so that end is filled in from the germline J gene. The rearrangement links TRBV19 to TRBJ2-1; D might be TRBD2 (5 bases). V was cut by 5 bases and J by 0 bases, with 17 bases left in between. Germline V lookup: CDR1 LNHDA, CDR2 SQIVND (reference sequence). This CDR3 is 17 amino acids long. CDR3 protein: CASSYRPGVPSYNEQFF. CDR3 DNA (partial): TGTGCCAGTAGTTACCGACCCGGGGTACCCTCCTACAATGAG.

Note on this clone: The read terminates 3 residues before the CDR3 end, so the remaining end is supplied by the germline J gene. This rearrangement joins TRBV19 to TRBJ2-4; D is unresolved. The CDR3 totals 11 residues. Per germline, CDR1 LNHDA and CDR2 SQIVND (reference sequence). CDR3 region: CASSFSYGQYF. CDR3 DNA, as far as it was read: TGTGCCAGTAGCTTCTCCTATGGT.

The CDR3 sequence: CAWSVMGQGYGYTF. CDR3 DNA, as far as it was read: TGTGCCTGGAGTGTAATGGGACAGGGGTACGGC. The gene calls are TRBV30 and TRBJ1-2, with 10 bases matching TRBD1. The missing CDR3 end, 3 residues past where the read stops, is filled in from the germline J gene. CDR1 GTSNPN and CDR2 SVGIG come from the germline V gene (reference sequence). There are 14 residues in the CDR3.

CDR3 region: CSARGGAEYYGYTF. Partial CDR3 DNA: TGCAGTGCTAGGGGGGGGGCGGAGTACTATGGC. The chain joins TRBV20-1 to TRBJ1-2; perhaps TRBD1 as D (6 bases). The read terminates 3 residues ahead of where the CDR3 ends, so the germline J gene completes it. This CDR3 is built from 14 residues. With 3 bases removed from V and 3 bases from J, the gap between germline ends came to 14 bases. Germline CDR1 and CDR2: DFQATT and SNEGSKA (reference sequence).

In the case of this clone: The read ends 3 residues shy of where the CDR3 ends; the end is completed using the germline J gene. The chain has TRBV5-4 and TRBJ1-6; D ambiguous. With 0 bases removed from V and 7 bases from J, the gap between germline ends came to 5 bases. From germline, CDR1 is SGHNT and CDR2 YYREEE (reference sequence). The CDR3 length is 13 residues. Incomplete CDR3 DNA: TGTGCCAGCAGCTTGGACAGAAATTCACCC. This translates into CASSLDRNSP. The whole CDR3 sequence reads CASSLDRNSPLHF.

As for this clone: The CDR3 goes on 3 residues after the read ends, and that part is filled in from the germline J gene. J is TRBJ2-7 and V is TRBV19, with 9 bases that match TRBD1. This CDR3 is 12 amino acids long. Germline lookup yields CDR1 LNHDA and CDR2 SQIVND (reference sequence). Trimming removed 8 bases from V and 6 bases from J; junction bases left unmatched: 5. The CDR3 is CASGTGWGEQYF. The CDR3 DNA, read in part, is TGTGCCAGTGGGACAGGGTGGGGCGAG.

CDR3 bases read: TGTGCCAGCAGTGAAAGGGGGATCACCTACGAG. Its translation is CASSERGITYE. In full, the CDR3 is CASSERGITYEQYF. J is TRBJ2-7 and V is TRBV2; D might be TRBD1 (6 bases). The read stops 3 residues short of the end of the CDR3; the missing end is completed from the germline J gene. The CDR3 length is 14 residues. Trimming shortened V by 2 bases and J by 2 bases, and 10 bases separated the two germline ends. CDR1 is SNHLY and CDR2 is FYNNEI in the germline V gene.

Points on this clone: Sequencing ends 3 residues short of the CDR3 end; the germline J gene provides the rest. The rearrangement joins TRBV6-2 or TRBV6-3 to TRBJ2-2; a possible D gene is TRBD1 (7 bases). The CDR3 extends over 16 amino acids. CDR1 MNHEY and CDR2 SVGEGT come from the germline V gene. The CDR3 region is CASSDGGGAYNSPLFF. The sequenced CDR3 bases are TGTGCCAGCAGTGATGGAGGGGGCGCCTATAATTCACCG.

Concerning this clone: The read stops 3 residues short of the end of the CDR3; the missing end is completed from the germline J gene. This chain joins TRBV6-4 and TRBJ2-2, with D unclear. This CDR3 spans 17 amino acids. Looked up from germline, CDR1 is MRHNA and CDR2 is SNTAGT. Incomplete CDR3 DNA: TGTGCCAGCAGCGACACTGACCCCGTATCGGCGGATTCACCG. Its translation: CASSDTDPVSADSP. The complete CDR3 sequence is CASSDTDPVSADSPLFF.

The CDR3 bases that were read are TGTGCCAGCAGCTCCCAGGGGTCTAATTCACCC. Protein: CASSSQGSNSP. The whole CDR3 is CASSSQGSNSPLHF. The genes are TRBV11-1 and TRBJ1-6, with D perhaps matching TRBD1 (6 bases). The read ends 3 residues shy of where the CDR3 ends; the end is completed using the germline J gene. The V gene lost 4 bases and the J gene lost 6 bases, with 10 bases spanning the gap. Germline-derived CDR1 and CDR2 are SGHAT and FQDESV (reference sequence). This CDR3 is built from 14 residues.

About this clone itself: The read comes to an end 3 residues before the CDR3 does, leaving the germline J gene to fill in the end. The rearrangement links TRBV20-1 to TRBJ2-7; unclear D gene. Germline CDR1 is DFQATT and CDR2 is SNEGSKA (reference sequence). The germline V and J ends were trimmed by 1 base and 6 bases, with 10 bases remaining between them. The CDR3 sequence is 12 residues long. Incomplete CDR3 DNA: TGCAGTGCTAGAGGTAATCCCGTCGAG. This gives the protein CSARGNPVE. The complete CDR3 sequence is CSARGNPVEQYF.

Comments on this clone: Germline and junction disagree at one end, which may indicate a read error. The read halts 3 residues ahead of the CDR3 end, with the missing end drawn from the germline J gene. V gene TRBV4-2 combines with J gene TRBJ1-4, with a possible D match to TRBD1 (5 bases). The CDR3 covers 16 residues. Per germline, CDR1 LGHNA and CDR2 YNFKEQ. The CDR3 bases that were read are TGCGCCAGCAGCCAAGGGTTGGCAGGGCCTAATGAAAAA. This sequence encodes CASSQGLAGPNEK. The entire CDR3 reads CASSQGLAGPNEKLFF.

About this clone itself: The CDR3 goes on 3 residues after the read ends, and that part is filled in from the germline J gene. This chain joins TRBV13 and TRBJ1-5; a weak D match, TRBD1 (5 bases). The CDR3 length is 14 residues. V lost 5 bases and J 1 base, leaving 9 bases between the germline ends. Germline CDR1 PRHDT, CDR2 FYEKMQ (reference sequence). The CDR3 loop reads CASSPRGSNQPQHF. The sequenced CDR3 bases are TGTGCCAGCAGCCCGAGGGGAAGCAATCAGCCC.

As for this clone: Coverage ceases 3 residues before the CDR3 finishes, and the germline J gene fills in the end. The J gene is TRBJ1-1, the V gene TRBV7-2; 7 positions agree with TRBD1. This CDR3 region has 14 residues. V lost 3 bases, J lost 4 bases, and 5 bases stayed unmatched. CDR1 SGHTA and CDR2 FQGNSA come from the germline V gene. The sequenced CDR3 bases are TGTGCCAGCAGCTTGCAGGGGGTCGGCACTGAA. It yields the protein CASSLQGVGTE. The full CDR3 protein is CASSLQGVGTEAFF.

CDR3 region: CASSLAWEGQGKLFF. CDR3 DNA, as far as it was read: TGCGCCAGCAGCTTGGCGTGGGAAGGACAGGGAAAG. The chain links TRBV5-1 to TRBJ2-2, with TRBD1 matching over 8 bases. The read ends 3 residues before the CDR3 terminus; that terminus is restored from the germline J gene. This CDR3 region has 15 residues. The V gene's germline CDR1 is SGHRS and CDR2 YFSETQ.

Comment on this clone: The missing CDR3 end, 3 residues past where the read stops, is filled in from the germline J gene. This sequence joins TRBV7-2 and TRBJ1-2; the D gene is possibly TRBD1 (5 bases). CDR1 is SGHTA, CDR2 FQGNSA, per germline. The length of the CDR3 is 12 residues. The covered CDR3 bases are TGTGCCAGCTCCGGAACAGGAAAAGGC. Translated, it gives CASSGTGKG. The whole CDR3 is CASSGTGKGYTF.

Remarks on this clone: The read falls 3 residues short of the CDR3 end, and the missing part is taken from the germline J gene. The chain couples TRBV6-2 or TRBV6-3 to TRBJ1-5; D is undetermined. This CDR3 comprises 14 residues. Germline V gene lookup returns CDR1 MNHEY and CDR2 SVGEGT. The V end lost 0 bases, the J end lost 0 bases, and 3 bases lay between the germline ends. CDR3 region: CASSYSYSNQPQHF. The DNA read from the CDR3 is TGTGCCAGCAGTTACTCTTATAGCAATCAGCCC.

The sequenced CDR3 bases are TGTGCCAGCTCACCAATTGGACAGCCCCGTTATAATTCACCC. Its translation: CASSPIGQPRYNSP. In full, the CDR3 reads CASSPIGQPRYNSPLHF. The V call is TRBV18, the J call TRBJ1-6, with D maybe TRBD1 (6 bases). The read is 3 residues too short to cover the CDR3 end, so that end is filled in from the germline J gene. The CDR3 extends over 17 amino acids. Germline lookup yields CDR1 KGHSH and CDR2 LQKENI. V gave up 2 bases and J gave up 4 bases, with 15 bases separating them.

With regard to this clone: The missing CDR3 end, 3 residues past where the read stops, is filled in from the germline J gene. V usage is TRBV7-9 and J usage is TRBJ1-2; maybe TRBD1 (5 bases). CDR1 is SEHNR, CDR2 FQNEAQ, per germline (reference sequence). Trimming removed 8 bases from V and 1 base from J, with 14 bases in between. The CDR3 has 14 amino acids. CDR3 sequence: CASGFGGGNYGYTF. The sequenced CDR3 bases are TGTGCCAGCGGATTCGGGGGAGGTAACTATGGC.

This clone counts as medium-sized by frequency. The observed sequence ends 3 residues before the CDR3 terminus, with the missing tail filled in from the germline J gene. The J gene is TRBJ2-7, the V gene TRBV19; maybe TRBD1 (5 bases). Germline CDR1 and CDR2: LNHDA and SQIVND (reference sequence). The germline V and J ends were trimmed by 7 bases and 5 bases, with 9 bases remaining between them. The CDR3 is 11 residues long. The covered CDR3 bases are TGTGCCAGTACTCAGGGTAACGAG. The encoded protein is CASTQGNE. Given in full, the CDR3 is CASTQGNEQYF. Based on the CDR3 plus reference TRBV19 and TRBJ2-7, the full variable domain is DGGITQSPKYLFRKEGQNVTLSCEQNLNHDAMYWYRQDPGQGLRLIYYSQIVNDFQKGDIAEGYSVSREKKESFPLTVTSAQKNPTAFYLCASTQGNEQYFGPGTRLTVT.

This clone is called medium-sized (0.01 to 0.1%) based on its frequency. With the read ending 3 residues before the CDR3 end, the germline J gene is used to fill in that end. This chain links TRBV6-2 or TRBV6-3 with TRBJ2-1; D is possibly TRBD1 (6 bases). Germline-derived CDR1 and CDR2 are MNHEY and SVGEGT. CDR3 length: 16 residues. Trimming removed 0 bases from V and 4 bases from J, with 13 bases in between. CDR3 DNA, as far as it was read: TGTGCCAGCAGTTACTCGAGTGCAGGGGTATACAATGAG. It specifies CASSYSSAGVYNE. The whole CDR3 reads CASSYSSAGVYNEQFF.

CDR3 DNA (partial): TGTGCCAGCAGCCTTGACAGGGTAAACACTGAA. As protein: CASSLDRVNTE. The full CDR3 protein reads CASSLDRVNTEAFF. The chain is built from TRBV7-2 and TRBJ1-1, with 7 bases matching TRBD1. The read halts 3 residues ahead of the CDR3 end, with the missing end drawn from the germline J gene. The CDR3 is made up of 14 amino acids. The germline gives CDR1 SGHTA, CDR2 FQGNSA. Germline trimming cut 5 bases from V and 2 bases from J; bases unmatched to any gene: 5.

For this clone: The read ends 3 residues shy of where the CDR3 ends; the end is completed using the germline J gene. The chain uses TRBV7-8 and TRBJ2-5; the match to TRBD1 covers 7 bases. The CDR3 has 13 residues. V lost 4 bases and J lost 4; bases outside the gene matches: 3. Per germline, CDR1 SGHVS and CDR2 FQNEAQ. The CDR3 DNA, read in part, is TGTGCCAGCAGCTCGGGACAGTCAGAGACC. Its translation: CASSSGQSET. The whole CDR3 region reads CASSSGQSETQYF.

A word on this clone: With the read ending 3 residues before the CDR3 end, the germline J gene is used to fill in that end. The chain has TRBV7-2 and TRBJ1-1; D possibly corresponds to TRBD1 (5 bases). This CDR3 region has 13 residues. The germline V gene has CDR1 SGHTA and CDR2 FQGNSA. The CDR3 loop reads CASSLDRLSMAFF. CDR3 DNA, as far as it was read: TGTGCCAGCAGCTTAGACAGGCTCAGTATG.